This entry lists 19 T cell receptor delta chains sequenced from one sample in a study of human gamma delta and Vdelta1 T cells. TCRdb reapplied CATT to the PCR reads. The sample lists 6,500 or so delta-chain clones, more than 9% occurring once. The source material was naive CD27+ Vdelta1 gamma-delta T cells from blood. These receptors were obtained from a human donor in good health.

This clone is medium-sized within its sample. The sample contains more than one DNA sequence encoding this CDR3. The J gene is TRDJ1, the V gene TRDV1; 10 bases match TRDD3. CDR3 length: 26 residues. J gave up 0 bases and V 4 bases, and 35 bases lay outside the gene matches. From germline, CDR1 is TSWWSYY and CDR2 QGS. The CDR3 region has the DNA TGTGCTCTTGGGGGGCAACTTCCTAGCGTCGGAGGGGGATACGCCACTCGGCCAACATACACCGATAAACTCATCTTT. Its protein product is CALGGQLPSVGGGYATRPTYTDKLIF.

The V and J genes are TRDV1 and TRDJ1; possibly TRDD3 for D (6 bases). The germline CDR1 and CDR2 sequences are TSWWSYY and QGS. The CDR3 is made up of 23 amino acids. The ends were cut back, 1 base at V and 0 bases at J, with 33 bases in the middle. CDR3 residues: CALGEPAFSRGGTSFLYTDKLIF. CDR3 coding DNA: TGTGCTCTTGGGGAACCGGCCTTCTCAAGAGGGGGGACATCTTTTCTTTACACCGATAAACTCATCTTT.

This clone was observed a handful of times. This may come from a read error, since a much larger clone is one base off. In the same sample, other DNA sequences code for this CDR3. The chain recombines TRDV1 with TRDJ1; 9 bases are a match to TRDD3. Germline V CDR1 and CDR2: TSWWSYY, QGS. CDR3 length equals 20 residues. Trimming took 3 bases from V and 2 from J; bases not matched to a gene: 19. In DNA, the CDR3 is TGTGCTCTTGGGGAGCCGGCGGGGATACGCCGGCGGCCCCGAACCGATAAACTCATCTTT. It is translated as CALGEPAGIRRRPRTDKLIF.

This clone has more than one count but fewer than ten. TCRdb lists the protein of a much larger clone for this DNA, which differs at residue 12, so this is likely a read error; the protein given here is translated from the DNA itself. The chain carries TRDV1 and TRDJ1; 9 nucleotides agree with TRDD2. Germline-derived CDR1 and CDR2 are TSWWSYY and QGS. The CDR3 covers 19 residues. With 4 bases clipped from V and 4 bases from J, the junction kept 19 bases outside the gene matches. CDR3 in DNA: TGTGCTCTTGGGGGCCTTCCTACACGTACTGGGGAATTAGGCGATAAACTCATCTTT. Translating gives CALGGLPTRTGELGDKLIF.

About this clone: This may come from a read error, since a much larger clone is one base off. The sample contains more than one DNA sequence encoding this CDR3. The V call is TRDV1, the J call TRDJ1, with TRDD3 identical over 7 bases. Trimming at V came to 5 bases and at J to 7 bases, leaving 37 bases not matched to a gene. The CDR3 covers 23 residues. Per the germline V gene, CDR1 is TSWWSYY and CDR2 is QGS. This CDR3 reads CALGNAPKPAVNRLMVGERKLIF. The CDR3 bases are TGTGCTCTTGGGAACGCCCCAAAGCCCGCTGTAAACCGCTTGATGGTGGGGGAGCGTAAACTCATCTTT.

In its sample, this clone ranks as medium-sized (0.01 to 0.1%). The gene calls are TRDV1 and TRDJ1; TRDD2 might be the D (6 bases). The V end lost 4 bases, the J end lost 3 bases, and 24 bases lay between the germline ends. CDR3 size: 18 residues. Germline CDR1 is TSWWSYY and CDR2 is QGS. In DNA form, the CDR3 reads TGTGCTCTTGGGGTCCCACGTCCTACGAGATTAAAGGCCGATAAACTCATCTTT. It specifies CALGVPRPTRLKADKLIF.

This clone is medium-sized by share. This chain uses TRDV2 with TRDJ1; TRDD2 agrees at 7 bases. The CDR3 length is 17 residues. Germline trimming cut 9 bases from V and 1 base from J; bases unmatched to any gene: 19. Germline CDR1 GEAIGNYY, CDR2 EKD. CDR3 residues: CATVLPHVGTLTDKLIF. CDR3 nucleotide sequence: TGTGCCACTGTCCTTCCTCACGTGGGGACCCTCACCGATAAACTCATCTTT.

Comments on this clone: This likely traces to a read error, being one base from a far larger clone. The rearrangement links TRDV1 to TRDJ1; TRDD3 aligns across 7 bases. The CDR3 is 26 amino acids. CDR1 TSWWSYY and CDR2 QGS come from the germline V gene. The trim removed 2 bases at V and 0 bases at J, leaving 36 bases unmatched. The CDR3 DNA follows: TGTGCTCTTGGGGAAGTCAATCTGGGTGGTACCCTACTAGGGGGATCCCGGGGAAGGTACACCGATAAACTCATCTTT. It translates to CALGEVNLGGTLLGGSRGRYTDKLIF.

This clone has only a few counts. One base away lies a much larger clone, so this may be a sequencing read error. The genes are TRDV1 and TRDJ2; perhaps TRDD2 as D (9 bases). V was trimmed by 3 bases and J by 4 bases, leaving 45 bases between them. Germline CDR1 TSWWSYY, CDR2 QGS. The CDR3 is 26 residues long. DNA of the CDR3: TGTGCTCTTGGGGATCCCAGACACACCCCCTCCTTCCTACGGGGATACCCCGTAATGTCGACAGCACAACTCTTCTTT. Protein sequence: CALGDPRHTPSFLRGYPVMSTAQLFF.

A note on this clone: The protein TCRdb lists belongs to a much larger clone and differs from this DNA's translation at residue 5, which points to a read error; the protein shown is made from the DNA. J is TRDJ1 and V is TRDV1; 8 bases are shared with TRDD2. The CDR3 is 20 amino acids. The V gene's germline CDR1 is TSWWSYY and CDR2 QGS. V lost 5 bases and J lost 1; bases outside the gene matches: 21. The CDR3 bases are TGTGCTCTTGGGAGTTCAGACTTCCTACGGATGGGTCTAAGCACCGATAAACTCATCTTT. Protein product: CALGSSDFLRMGLSTDKLIF.

A few counts support this clone. A far larger clone is a single base away, which makes a read error likely. The rearrangement links TRDV1 to TRDJ1, with D hard to call. The CDR3 has 21 residues. Germline CDR1 and CDR2: TSWWSYY and QGS. V was clipped by 3 bases and J by 3 bases, with 32 bases between them. DNA of the CDR3: TGTGCTCTTGGGGAGCGAACCGAAACCCGACTTCAGCGCCCGATCTCCGATAAACTCATCTTT. It translates to CALGERTETRLQRPISDKLIF.

Details on this clone: Since a far larger clone is one base different, this is likely a read error. This rearrangement joins TRDV1 to TRDJ1; D may correspond to TRDD1 or TRDD3 (5 bases each). CDR3 length equals 23 residues. V was cut by 0 bases and J by 0 bases, with 32 bases left in between. CDR1 TSWWSYY and CDR2 QGS come from the germline V gene. The CDR3 reads CALGELNKASPRYWWTYTDKLIF. In DNA form, the CDR3 reads TGTGCTCTTGGGGAACTAAATAAAGCCTCCCCAAGGTACTGGTGGACCTACACCGATAAACTCATCTTT.

Turning to this clone: This likely traces to a read error, being one base from a far larger clone. V is TRDV1 and J is TRDJ1, with TRDD3 identical over 13 bases. The V gene's germline CDR1 is TSWWSYY and CDR2 QGS. The CDR3 contains 22 residues. The junction had 21 bases not matched to a gene; V was cut back by 5 bases and J by 0 bases. The CDR3 sequence: CALGPASLLRLGDTTHTDKLIF. The CDR3 region has the DNA TGTGCTCTTGGGCCCGCCTCCCTACTAAGACTGGGGGATACGACCCACACCGATAAACTCATCTTT.

This clone has at least ten counts. Just one base apart from a much larger clone, this may be a read error. The chain couples TRDV1 to TRDJ1; 9 nucleotides line up with TRDD3. Germline V gene sequence: CDR1 TSWWSYY, CDR2 QGS. The CDR3 extends over 22 amino acids. The V segment lost 1 base and the J segment 0 bases; nucleotides outside the gene matches: 21. CDR3 DNA: TGTGCTCTTGGGGAACCTGCTCAACACCCCGTCTGGGGGATCAGGTACACCGATAAACTCATCTTT. It is translated as CALGEPAQHPVWGIRYTDKLIF.

This clone is judged medium-sized. The chain recombines TRDV1 with TRDJ1; TRDD3 aligns across 8 bases. Per the germline V gene, CDR1 is TSWWSYY and CDR2 is QGS. The V gene end was trimmed by 1 base and the J gene end by 0 bases; junction bases not matched to a gene: 16. This CDR3 has 20 amino acids. The CDR3 DNA reads TGTGCTCTTGGGGAACCCCCAAGGGGTGGGGGATTTTCGTACACCGATAAACTCATCTTT. Translating gives CALGEPPRGGGFSYTDKLIF.

This clone was seen more than once but under ten times. V and J are TRDV1 and TRDJ1, with 10 positions matching TRDD3. V shed 6 bases and J 4 bases; nucleotides not matched to a gene: 14. CDR1 and CDR2 from the germline V gene are TSWWSYY and QGS. The length of the CDR3 is 17 residues. The DNA for the CDR3 is TGTGCTCTTGGATTGGTACGTACTGGGGGATTAGGCGATAAACTCATCTTT. As protein: CALGLVRTGGLGDKLIF.

Worth noting for this clone: A read error likely explains this, since a far larger clone differs by one base. The V gene is TRDV1, the J gene TRDJ1; TRDD3 aligns across 10 bases. The CDR3 loop spans 23 amino acids. Germline values: CDR1 TSWWSYY, CDR2 QGS. V was clipped by 0 bases and J by 2 bases; unmatched bases: 24. DNA of the CDR3: TGTGCTCTTGGGGAACTAGTTTCTCAGAAGCAAGTTTCCGTACTGGGGGATACCGATAAACTCATCTTT. Protein product: CALGELVSQKQVSVLGDTDKLIF.

As concerns this clone: Germline and junction disagree at one end, which may indicate a read error. This chain links TRDV1 with TRDJ1, with a tentative D call TRDD2 (9 bases). The CDR3 consists of 18 residues. Per the germline V gene, CDR1 is TSWWSYY and CDR2 is QGS. The CDR3 is CALGGLAFLRGIRHKPIF. The DNA of the CDR3 is TGTGCTCTTGGGGGACTAGCCTTCCTACGAGGGATACGCCATAAACCCATCTTT.

This clone was counted a few times. Just one base apart from a much larger clone, this may be a read error. This chain joins TRDV1 and TRDJ1; 8 bases are a match to TRDD3. The germline V gene encodes CDR1 TSWWSYY and CDR2 QGS. The CDR3 spans 21 residues. After removal of 6 bases from V and 0 bases from J, the junction contained 24 bases not matched to a gene. The CDR3 here is CALGIVLWPTGGLRYTDKLIF. CDR3 DNA: TGTGCTCTTGGCATAGTCTTATGGCCGACTGGGGGTCTGAGGTACACCGATAAACTCATCTTT.